This T cell receptor beta chain is from a study of OX40 agonist ivuxolimab in advanced cancers. Study in general: Patients undergoing dose escalation presented with hepatocellular carcinoma, melanoma, renal cell or head and neck cancer. Three patients had partial responses: one hepatocellular carcinoma, two cutaneous melanoma. Study-level results: At 0.1 to 3.0 mg/kg and by week 6, clonal expansion occurred in CD4+ and CD8+ blood T cells.

On this clone itself: Antigen unknown.

Clones were sequenced by immunoSEQ multiplex PCR, and TCRdb holds only the in-frame ones, with some missing. Seen here are 65,000 to 95,000 clones, about 94% observed once, and the top ten hold 9.6%. Trimming removed 0 bases at V and 2 bases at J, with 14 bases between. The germline V gene encodes CDR1 ENHRY and CDR2 SYGVKD. The CDR3 is 16 amino acids. The receptor was isolated from an adult with an advanced solid tumor such as melanoma, head and neck, liver or kidney cancer. V usage is TRBV10-3 and J usage is TRBJ2-7; either TRBD1 or TRBD2 may supply D (5 bases each). Material: CD4+ or CD8+ T cells sorted from blood, obtained in a trial of the OX40 agonist ivuxolimab. The CDR3 DNA is TGTGCCATCAGTGAGTCGAAGGAGGTGGGGCCCTACGAGCAGTACTTC. This codes for CAISESKEVGPYEQYF.